One sample yielded the 25 T cell receptor beta chains listed below, sequenced in a study of shared clonotypes between healthy human individuals. The table came from immunoSEQ multiplex PCR; TCRdb's copy has only in-frame clones and leaves some out. The sample carries hundreds of thousands of clones, 95% to 96% recorded once. CD45RO-negative, CCR7-selected cells formed the naive CD8 fraction, which excluded terminally differentiated effector memory CD45RA+ cells. Sequenced material: naive CD8+ T cells sorted from blood. Receptors were obtained from a woman aged 25 to 39 in good health.

The chain has TRBV5-4 and TRBJ2-3; D may be TRBD1 (5 bases). CDR3 length: 14 residues. Trimming left V 3 bases short and J 1 base short, with 9 bases between. Germline values: CDR1 SGHNT, CDR2 YYREEE (reference sequence). CDR3 region: CASSWTQGTDTQYF. CDR3 bases: TGTGCCAGCAGCTGGACACAGGGCACAGATACGCAGTATTTT.

This clone has only one observation. The chain combines TRBV6-5 with TRBJ2-2; D remains unclear. Germline CDR1 reads MNHEY; CDR2 reads SVGAGI. V lost 4 bases, J lost 2 bases, and 5 bases lay in between. There are 13 residues in the CDR3. The CDR3 region has the DNA TGTGCCAGCAGTTCCGTCAACACCGGGGAGCTGTTTTTT. This encodes CASSSVNTGELFF.

The J gene is TRBJ2-3, the V gene TRBV13, with a tentative D call TRBD2 (6 bases). The CDR3 covers 14 residues. The germline V and J ends were trimmed by 7 bases and 6 bases, with 17 bases remaining between them. Per the germline V gene, CDR1 is PRHDT and CDR2 is FYEKMQ (reference sequence). CDR3 region: CASNPPGEADTQYF. CDR3 DNA sequence: TGTGCCAGCAACCCCCCCGGGGAGGCGGATACGCAGTATTTT.

Only one count was recorded for this clone. This chain connects TRBV4-1 to TRBJ2-4; D not resolved. Germline V gene data show CDR1 as MGHRA and CDR2 as YSYEKL. The CDR3 has 14 residues. V gave up 1 base and J gave up 5 bases, with 9 bases separating them. DNA for the CDR3: TGCGCCAGCAGCCAAGGTCGTCCTCAAAACATTCAGTACTTC. Translation gives CASSQGRPQNIQYF.

This clone showed up just once. The chain combines TRBV5-1 with TRBJ2-7; D is unclear. V was clipped by 1 base and J by 0 bases, with 11 bases between them. The CDR3 loop spans 15 amino acids. The germline V gene encodes CDR1 SGHRS and CDR2 YFSETQ. Written as DNA, the CDR3 is TGCGCCAGCAGCTTGTCTCCCAGAGACTCCTACGAGCAGTACTTC. Its protein product is CASSLSPRDSYEQYF.

The CDR3 nucleotides read TGTGCCAGCAGTTTTGGGCGGGGCCCCTACGAGCAGTACTTC. Protein: CASSFGRGPYEQYF. The rearrangement joins TRBV27 to TRBJ2-7, with D possibly TRBD2 on 6 matching bases. V gave up 3 bases and J gave up 2 bases, with 11 bases separating them. The V gene's germline CDR1 is MNHEY and CDR2 SMNVEV (reference sequence). The CDR3 length is 14 residues.

The CDR3 is CASSDPDRAGVSNEKLFF. CDR3 nucleotide sequence: TGTGCCAGCAGCGACCCGGACAGGGCGGGGGTATCTAATGAAAAACTGTTTTTT. V usage is TRBV7-9 and J usage is TRBJ1-4; TRBD1 aligns across 8 bases. The CDR3 has 18 amino acids. Germline-derived CDR1 and CDR2 are SEHNR and FQNEAQ (reference sequence). V shed 5 bases and J 3 bases; nucleotides not matched to a gene: 14.

V gene TRBV28 combines with J gene TRBJ1-2; no reliable D call. CDR1 is MDHEN and CDR2 is SYDVKM in the germline V gene. This CDR3 has 13 amino acids. Trimming shortened V by 6 bases and J by 7 bases, and 15 bases separated the two germline ends. The CDR3 nucleotides are TGTGCCAGCAGCCCACCACTTATCGCTGGCTACACCTTC. Translated, it gives CASSPPLIAGYTF.

This chain joins TRBV7-9 and TRBJ1-2; 10 nucleotides agree with TRBD1. Germline-derived CDR1 and CDR2 are SEHNR and FQNEAQ (reference sequence). The J segment lost 3 bases and the V segment lost 4 bases, leaving 5 bases of the junction unmatched. The CDR3 sequence is 15 residues long. The DNA for the CDR3 is TGTGCCAGCAGCTCGCGGGACAGGGGTGACTATGGCTACACCTTC. Protein product: CASSSRDRGDYGYTF. The full variable domain, its missing parts supplied by reference TRBV7-9 and TRBJ1-2, is DTGVSQNPRHKITKRGQNVTFRCDPISEHNRLYWYRQTLGQGPEFLTYFQNEAQLEKSRLLSDRFSAERPKGSFSTLEIQRTEQGDSAMYLCASSSRDRGDYGYTFGSGTRLTVV.

The genes are TRBV6-1 and TRBJ1-5, with D tentatively TRBD1 (6 bases). The CDR3 length is 15 residues. Per the germline V gene, CDR1 is MNHNS and CDR2 is SASEGT. Trimming cost V 6 bases and J 3 bases, with 15 bases left between them. CDR3 sequence: CASRGLDSNNQPQHF. The CDR3 DNA follows: TGTGCCAGCAGGGGCCTGGACAGTAACAATCAGCCCCAGCATTTT.

With respect to this clone: Additional DNA sequences in this sample encode the identical CDR3. The genes are TRBV4-1 and TRBJ1-5; D is uncertain. CDR1 and CDR2 from the germline V gene are MGHRA and YSYEKL. The CDR3 is 13 residues long. With 1 base removed from V and 6 bases from J, the gap between germline ends came to 7 bases. DNA for the CDR3: TGCGCCAGCAGCCAAGGGTTGGGTCAGCCCCAGCATTTT. Translation: CASSQGLGQPQHF.

The V gene is TRBV27, the J gene TRBJ2-3; 10 bases are shared with TRBD1. Germline CDR1 reads MNHEY; CDR2 reads SMNVEV (reference sequence). V gave up 8 bases and J gave up 4 bases; unmatched junction bases: 6. The length of the CDR3 is 14 residues. CDR3 region: CASSGQGYADTQYF. The DNA for the CDR3 is TGTGCCAGCTCGGGACAGGGGTATGCAGATACGCAGTATTTT.

The V and J genes are TRBV10-1 and TRBJ1-1, with D uncertain. The CDR3 is 13 amino acids. Germline CDR1 and CDR2: WNHNN and SYGVQD (reference sequence). Trimming shortened V by 3 bases and J by 3 bases, and 8 bases separated the two germline ends. This CDR3 reads CASSDPGDTEAFF. The CDR3 DNA reads TGCGCCAGCAGTGATCCAGGAGACACTGAAGCTTTCTTT.

Concerning this clone itself: The identical CDR3 is also encoded by other nucleotide sequences in the sample. The rearrangement joins TRBV5-6 to TRBJ2-7; D unresolved. Trimming took 0 bases from V and 3 from J, leaving 4 bases between them. CDR3 length: 12 residues. The germline V gene has CDR1 SGHDT and CDR2 YYEEEE. CDR3 region: CASSLASYEQYF. CDR3 nucleotides: TGTGCCAGCAGCTTGGCTAGCTACGAGCAGTACTTC.

The chain carries TRBV28 and TRBJ2-1, with 13 positions matching TRBD2. J gave up 6 bases and V 11 bases, and 10 bases lay outside the gene matches. Germline lookup yields CDR1 MDHEN and CDR2 SYDVKM. This CDR3 contains 15 residues. CDR3 nucleotides: TGTGCCGCCGGACTAGCGGGAGTTTCTGGCAATGAGCAGTTCTTC. This sequence encodes CAAGLAGVSGNEQFF. Supplemented by reference TRBV28 and TRBJ2-1, the full variable domain reads DVKVTQSSRYLVKRTGEKVFLECVQDMDHENMFWYRQDPGLGLRLIYFSYDVKMKEKGDIPEGYSVSREKKERFSLILESASTNQTSMYLCAAGLAGVSGNEQFFGPGTRLTVL.

V gene TRBV28 combines with J gene TRBJ1-5; D not resolved. This CDR3 is 13 amino acids long. CDR1 is MDHEN, CDR2 SYDVKM, per germline. Trimming took 8 bases from V and 2 from J, leaving 10 bases between them. The CDR3 is CASRPGGNQPQHF. The DNA for the CDR3 is TGTGCCAGCCGACCAGGTGGCAATCAGCCCCAGCATTTT.

This chain links TRBV12-5 with TRBJ2-2; the D is unclear. Germline CDR1 is LGHNT and CDR2 is FRNRAP. The CDR3 loop spans 12 amino acids. The V and J ends lost 0 bases and 13 bases respectively, with 9 bases between them. This chain's CDR3 is CASGLVRDLLFF. The DNA of the CDR3 is TGTGCTAGTGGTTTGGTACGCGATCTGCTGTTTTTT. Using reference TRBV12-5 and TRBJ2-2 for the parts outside the CDR3, the full variable domain is DARVTQTPRHKVTEMGQEVTMRCQPILGHNTVFWYRQTMMQGLELLAYFRNRAPLDDSGMPKDRFSAEMPDATLATLKIQPSEPRDSAVYFCASGLVRDLLFFGEGSRLTVL.

J is TRBJ2-2 and V is TRBV7-6; a weak D match, TRBD2 (8 bases). V was shortened by 7 bases and J by 7 bases, with 22 bases between the two germline ends. The CDR3 runs 16 residues. Germline V lookup: CDR1 SGHVS, CDR2 FNYEAQ. The CDR3 DNA reads as TGTGCCAGCATGGCGGGGGGACAGCTCTTAATCGGGGAGCTGTTTTTT. Protein: CASMAGGQLLIGELFF. Together with reference TRBV7-6 and TRBJ2-2, the CDR3 gives the full variable domain: GAGVSQSPRYKVTKRGQDVALRCDPISGHVSLYWYRQALGQGPEFLTYFNYEAQQDKSGLPNDRFSAERPEGSISTLTIQRTEQRDSAMYRCASMAGGQLLIGELFFGEGSRLTVL.

V gene TRBV6-1 combines with J gene TRBJ1-1; D uncertain. Germline V CDR1 and CDR2: MNHNS, SASEGT. V was cut by 8 bases and J by 5 bases, with 9 bases left in between. The CDR3 spans 11 residues. This chain's CDR3 is CASPKGTEAFF. The CDR3 DNA follows: TGTGCCAGCCCCAAAGGGACTGAAGCTTTCTTT.

V usage is TRBV4-2 and J usage is TRBJ2-7, with 7 bases fitting TRBD1. The CDR3 is 15 residues long. The germline gives CDR1 LGHNA, CDR2 YNFKEQ. The ends lost 0 bases at V and 4 bases at J; junction bases unmatched: 6. The CDR3 region is CASSQESGGMYEQYF. For the CDR3, the DNA is TGTGCCAGCAGCCAAGAGTCAGGGGGTATGTACGAGCAGTACTTC.

The chain combines TRBV7-9 with TRBJ2-3; D possibly corresponds to TRBD2 (6 bases). Germline values: CDR1 SEHNR, CDR2 FQNEAQ (reference sequence). Trimming removed 3 bases at V and 2 bases at J, with 18 bases between. The CDR3 length is 17 residues. In nucleotides, the CDR3 is TGTGCCAGCAGCTTTTTGGGACGGCGGGAAATCACAGATACGCAGTATTTT. Translation: CASSFLGRREITDTQYF.

V and J are TRBV28 and TRBJ1-2; D gene unclear. Trimming took 6 bases from V and 2 from J, leaving 10 bases between them. Per germline, CDR1 MDHEN and CDR2 SYDVKM. The CDR3 runs 13 residues. The DNA for the CDR3 is TGTGCCAGCAGCCACAAGGCGAACTATGGCTACACCTTC. It yields the protein CASSHKANYGYTF.

The chain links TRBV14 to TRBJ1-2; possible D gene TRBD1, 6 bases. Germline V gene data show CDR1 as SGHDN and CDR2 as FVKESK. With 3 bases removed from V and 6 bases from J, the gap between germline ends came to 17 bases. CDR3 length: 15 residues. CDR3 in amino acids: CASSQKVGGPDGYTF. CDR3 coding DNA: TGTGCCAGCAGCCAGAAGGTCGGGGGGCCTGATGGCTACACCTTC.

The CDR3, as DNA: TGTGCCAGCAGCTTACTTACGACTCAAGAGACCCAGTACTTC. It yields the protein CASSLLTTQETQYF. The rearrangement joins TRBV7-9 to TRBJ2-5; D not certain. This CDR3 is 14 amino acids long. From germline, CDR1 is SEHNR and CDR2 FQNEAQ (reference sequence). V was pared by 2 bases and J by 2 bases, with 9 bases between.

Concerning this clone itself: The identical CDR3 is also encoded by other nucleotide sequences in the sample. The chain links TRBV10-2 to TRBJ2-7; no clear D gene. The V end lost 4 bases, the J end lost 0 bases, and 7 bases lay between the germline ends. The CDR3 extends over 13 amino acids. Germline V gene lookup returns CDR1 WSHSY and CDR2 SAAADI. CDR3 residues: CASSVGSSYEQYF. CDR3 coding DNA: TGCGCCAGCAGTGTTGGCAGCTCCTACGAGCAGTACTTC.